One and the same sample provided the 7 T cell receptor beta chains below, sequenced in a study of blood T cell repertoires in COVID-19. TCRdb's table, derived via immunoSEQ multiplex PCR, lists solely in-frame clones and lacks some. This table holds around 450,000 clones, about 89% found once. Sequenced material: peripheral blood. All receptors derive from a woman aged 30 to 39 with acute or convalescent COVID-19.

This rearrangement joins TRBV4-1 to TRBJ1-2; D gene ambiguous. V lost 4 bases and J lost 8, with 14 bases in between. Per the germline V gene, CDR1 is MGHRA and CDR2 is YSYEKL. This CDR3 is 13 amino acids long. The CDR3 DNA follows: TGCGCCAGCAGCCCTCCAGGAGGGAAGGGCTACACCTTC. Translation gives CASSPPGGKGYTF.

The V gene is TRBV13, the J gene TRBJ2-7, with 7 nucleotides matching TRBD1. This CDR3 spans 14 amino acids. CDR1 is PRHDT, CDR2 FYEKMQ, per germline (reference sequence). V shed 5 bases, J shed 1 base, and the junction held 5 bases outside the gene matches. CDR3 loop: CASSVDRVSYEQYF. As DNA, the CDR3 is TGTGCCAGCAGCGTCGACAGGGTTTCCTACGAGCAGTACTTC.

V is TRBV15 and J is TRBJ2-7, with TRBD1 matching over 8 bases. There are 13 residues in the CDR3. Germline V CDR1 and CDR2: LNHNV, YYDKDF (reference sequence). The trim removed 3 bases at V and 7 bases at J, leaving 5 bases unmatched. CDR3 amino acids: CATSRDRVNEQYF. The CDR3 DNA is TGTGCCACCAGCAGGGACAGGGTGAATGAGCAGTACTTC.

The rearrangement links TRBV6-5 to TRBJ1-1, with D perhaps TRBD1 (6 bases). The CDR3 length is 15 residues. From germline, CDR1 is MNHEY and CDR2 SVGAGI. The V gene lost 5 bases and the J gene lost 4 bases, with 17 bases spanning the gap. In DNA, the CDR3 is TGTGCCAGCAGTCCTTCAGGGGCGGGGGGCACTGAAGCTTTCTTT. Protein: CASSPSGAGGTEAFF.

The genes are TRBV28 and TRBJ2-7, with D perhaps matching TRBD2 (6 bases). Germline V lookup: CDR1 MDHEN, CDR2 SYDVKM. This CDR3 is 15 amino acids long. V was shortened by 5 bases and J by 3 bases, with 17 bases between the two germline ends. The CDR3 spells CASSPDLGGYYEQYF. The CDR3 nucleotides are TGTGCCAGCAGTCCTGACCTGGGAGGATACTACGAGCAGTACTTC.

This rearrangement joins TRBV2 to TRBJ2-5, with D unresolved. The CDR3 length is 11 residues. Germline values: CDR1 SNHLY, CDR2 FYNNEI. Between the trimmed V and J ends, which lost 6 bases and 5 bases, there was a span of 7 bases. Here the CDR3 DNA reads TGTGCCAGCAGCGTAGAGGAGACCCAGTACTTC. It yields the protein CASSVEETQYF.

V is TRBV9 and J is TRBJ1-3, with D unclear. There are 17 residues in the CDR3. V was shortened by 0 bases and J by 0 bases, with 13 bases between the two germline ends. Germline V lookup: CDR1 SGDLS, CDR2 YYNGEE. CDR3 DNA sequence: TGTGCCAGCAGCGTAGGACCCACAGTGAGCTCTGGAAACACCATATATTTT. Encoded protein: CASSVGPTVSSGNTIYF.